One and the same sample provided the 29 T cell receptor beta chains below, sequenced in a study of cytomegalovirus exposure and HLA in healthy donors. 60 Vbeta and 13 Jbeta primers were used in PCR. Profiling relied on immunoSEQ multiplex PCR, and the TCRdb table lists in-frame clones only, not all of them. In the table there are 75,000 to 90,000 clones, 79% of which are singletons. The specimen sequenced was PBMCs. Receptors originate from a woman in her thirties or forties in good health and CMV-seropositive.

The chain combines TRBV30 with TRBJ1-2; TRBD1 agrees at 8 bases. Germline CDR1 reads GTSNPN; CDR2 reads SVGIG (reference sequence). V lost 5 bases to trimming and J lost 8 bases; unmatched junction nucleotides: 7. CDR3 length: 12 residues. The CDR3 DNA reads as TGTGCCTGGGCGACAGGGGTAGAAGGCTACACCTTC. Translated: CAWATGVEGYTF.

DNA of the CDR3: TGCGCCAGCAGCCAGGAAGGGGGCTCTGGGGCCAACGTCCTGACTTTC. As protein: CASSQEGGSGANVLTF. The genes are TRBV4-1 and TRBJ2-6, with a possible D match to TRBD1 (6 bases). The V gene's germline CDR1 is MGHRA and CDR2 YSYEKL. With 3 bases removed from V and 0 bases from J, the gap between germline ends came to 9 bases. This CDR3 region has 16 residues.

For the CDR3, the DNA is TGCGCCAGCAGCCCAAGGACTAGCGGGGGAAACACCGGGGAGCTGTTTTTT. It specifies CASSPRTSGGNTGELFF. The V gene is TRBV5-1, the J gene TRBJ2-2; 13 nucleotides match TRBD2. The ends lost 4 bases at V and 2 bases at J; junction bases unmatched: 5. The CDR3 is 17 amino acids. The V gene's germline CDR1 is SGHRS and CDR2 YFSETQ.

The chain recombines TRBV5-6 with TRBJ1-2, with 8 bases fitting TRBD1. Germline CDR1 is SGHDT and CDR2 is YYEEEE. V dropped 4 bases and J dropped 4; count of bases not matched to a gene: 9. CDR3 size: 15 residues. The CDR3 reads CASSLWDRRSYGYTF. The CDR3 DNA follows: TGTGCCAGCAGCCTCTGGGACAGGAGATCCTATGGCTACACCTTC.

The chain combines TRBV7-8 with TRBJ2-1; TRBD2 aligns across 9 bases. Germline CDR1 reads SGHVS; CDR2 reads FQNEAQ. This CDR3 region has 17 residues. Trimming removed 1 base from V and 7 bases from J; junction bases left unmatched: 11. As DNA, the CDR3 is TGTGCCAGCAGCTTAGGGGCCCTAGCGGGGAAGGCGAATGAGCAGTTCTTC. This gives the protein CASSLGALAGKANEQFF. Supplemented by reference TRBV7-8 and TRBJ2-1, the full variable domain reads GAGVSQSPRYKVAKRGQDVALRCDPISGHVSLFWYQQALGQGPEFLTYFQNEAQLDKSGLPSDRFFAERPEGSVSTLKIQRTQQEDSAVYLCASSLGALAGKANEQFFGPGTRLTVL.

The genes are TRBV2 and TRBJ1-2, with D possibly being TRBD1 (5 bases). The ends were cut back, 3 bases at V and 8 bases at J, with 10 bases in the middle. Per the germline V gene, CDR1 is SNHLY and CDR2 is FYNNEI. The CDR3 length is 12 residues. The CDR3 DNA follows: TGTGCCAGCAGTGACAGGGCCCAGGGCTACACCTTC. The encoded protein is CASSDRAQGYTF.

This clone was seen a single time. The V call is TRBV25-1, the J call TRBJ2-5; TRBD2 agrees at 13 bases. Germline V gene data show CDR1 as MGHDK and CDR2 as SYGVNS. Trimming cost V 4 bases and J 2 bases; bases outside gene matches: 10. The CDR3 length is 18 residues. The CDR3 here is CASSVGTSGRGSQETQYF. CDR3 bases: TGTGCCAGCAGTGTTGGAACTAGCGGGAGGGGTTCGCAAGAGACCCAGTACTTC.

This clone showed up just a few times. The chain couples TRBV6-1 to TRBJ2-2, with 7 bases aligning to TRBD1. V was clipped by 9 bases and J by 4 bases; unmatched bases: 11. Per the germline V gene, CDR1 is MNHNS and CDR2 is SASEGT. CDR3 length: 15 amino acids. The DNA for the CDR3 is TGTGCCAGTGCAAACAGGGGAATAGGCACCGGGGAGCTGTTTTTT. Its protein product is CASANRGIGTGELFF.

The rearrangement links TRBV4-1 to TRBJ1-5, with a possible D match to TRBD1 (5 bases). Between the trimmed V and J ends, which lost 3 bases and 0 bases, there was a span of 15 bases. CDR3 length: 17 amino acids. Per germline, CDR1 MGHRA and CDR2 YSYEKL. As DNA, the CDR3 is TGCGCCAGCAGCCACCGACAGAATACTTATAGCAATCAGCCCCAGCATTTT. It encodes CASSHRQNTYSNQPQHF.

This clone was seen only once. The chain uses TRBV18 and TRBJ1-5; 9 bases align to TRBD1. The CDR3 covers 17 residues. Trimming cost V 3 bases and J 2 bases; bases outside gene matches: 8. Germline V gene sequence: CDR1 KGHSH, CDR2 LQKENI. Here the CDR3 DNA reads TGTGCCAGCTCACCGGGACAGGGCCTAAGGGGCAATCAGCCCCAGCATTTT. This gives the protein CASSPGQGLRGNQPQHF.

V gene TRBV29-1 combines with J gene TRBJ1-2; perhaps TRBD1 as D (6 bases). Germline V lookup: CDR1 SQVTM, CDR2 ANQGSEA. Trimming removed 4 bases at V and 6 bases at J, with 18 bases between. CDR3 size: 14 residues. The CDR3 protein is CSVATYGTRDGYTF. CDR3 in DNA: TGCAGCGTTGCGACTTACGGGACACGAGATGGCTACACCTTC. Supplemented by reference TRBV29-1 and TRBJ1-2, the full variable domain reads SAVISQKPSRDICQRGTSLTIQCQVDSQVTMMFWYRQQPGQSLTLIATANQGSEATYESGFVIDKFPISRPNLTFSTLTVSNMSPEDSSIYLCSVATYGTRDGYTFGSGTRLTVV.

This chain links TRBV27 with TRBJ1-2, with D tentatively TRBD1 (5 bases). V gave up 4 bases and J gave up 4 bases, with 7 bases separating them. Looked up from germline, CDR1 is MNHEY and CDR2 is SMNVEV (reference sequence). The CDR3 has 12 residues. The CDR3 DNA sequence: TGTGCCAGCAGTTCTCAGGGCTATGGCTACACCTTC. This encodes CASSSQGYGYTF.

The chain recombines TRBV28 with TRBJ1-1; possible D gene TRBD1, 5 bases. The CDR3 runs 13 residues. CDR1 and CDR2 from the germline V gene are MDHEN and SYDVKM. Trimming left V 7 bases short and J 7 bases short, with 16 bases between. The CDR3 protein is CASIDSPGLEAFF. DNA of the CDR3: TGTGCCAGCATTGATTCCCCGGGACTTGAAGCTTTCTTT.

V is TRBV7-8 and J is TRBJ2-1; TRBD2 aligns across 11 bases. Germline trimming cut 5 bases from V and 7 bases from J; bases unmatched to any gene: 10. CDR3 length: 16 residues. Germline assignment: CDR1 SGHVS and CDR2 FQNEAQ. CDR3 sequence: CASSVYTSGSRNEQFF. For the CDR3, the DNA is TGTGCCAGCAGCGTCTATACTAGCGGGAGTAGGAATGAGCAGTTCTTC. Full variable domain (outside the CDR3, taken from reference TRBV7-8 and TRBJ2-1): GAGVSQSPRYKVAKRGQDVALRCDPISGHVSLFWYQQALGQGPEFLTYFQNEAQLDKSGLPSDRFFAERPEGSVSTLKIQRTQQEDSAVYLCASSVYTSGSRNEQFFGPGTRLTVL.

This clone has only a few counts. This chain connects TRBV7-9 to TRBJ1-3, with D possibly being TRBD1 (6 bases). V was cut by 5 bases and J by 3 bases, with 11 bases left in between. This CDR3 has 14 residues. The germline V gene encodes CDR1 SEHNR and CDR2 FQNEAQ (reference sequence). The CDR3: CASSTSGDGNTIYF. In nucleotides, the CDR3 is TGTGCCAGCAGCACTTCAGGGGATGGAAACACCATATATTTT.

The rearrangement links TRBV30 to TRBJ2-7; no clear D. Per the germline V gene, CDR1 is GTSNPN and CDR2 is SVGIG (reference sequence). Trimming shortened V by 2 bases and J by 7 bases, and 15 bases separated the two germline ends. This CDR3 is 13 amino acids long. The DNA of the CDR3 is TGTGCCTGGAGTAGGCTAGAGAGCTGGGAGCAGTACTTC. Its translation is CAWSRLESWEQYF.

This chain joins TRBV14 and TRBJ2-3; weak D call: TRBD1 (5 bases). V lost 0 bases and J 2 bases, leaving 12 bases between the germline ends. Germline CDR1 reads SGHDN; CDR2 reads FVKESK. The CDR3 loop spans 16 amino acids. CDR3 in amino acids: CASSQEVRGFTDTQYF. The CDR3 DNA reads as TGTGCCAGCAGCCAAGAAGTTAGGGGATTCACAGATACGCAGTATTTT.

This clone was counted only a few times. V and J are TRBV6-6 and TRBJ1-1, with 8 bases lining up with TRBD1. The J segment lost 5 bases and the V segment lost 7 bases, leaving 9 bases of the junction unmatched. The CDR3 consists of 14 residues. Germline V CDR1 and CDR2: MNHNY, SVGAGI (reference sequence). CDR3 sequence: CASTSPQGETEAFF. CDR3 coding DNA: TGTGCCAGCACCAGCCCACAGGGGGAGACTGAAGCTTTCTTT.

The chain links TRBV6-1 to TRBJ2-1; tentatively, D is TRBD1 (5 bases). Germline V lookup: CDR1 MNHNS, CDR2 SASEGT. V lost 6 bases to trimming and J lost 4 bases, with 13 bases between them. This CDR3 has 14 amino acids. The CDR3 sequence: CASSLPGLYNEQFF. CDR3 nucleotide sequence: TGTGCCAGCAGCCTCCCAGGGCTATACAATGAGCAGTTCTTC.

The rearrangement uses TRBV6-5 and TRBJ2-2; 7 bases match TRBD2. The CDR3 runs 13 residues. The germline V gene has CDR1 MNHEY and CDR2 SVGAGI. The junction had 3 bases not matched to a gene; V was cut back by 4 bases and J by 7 bases. In nucleotides, the CDR3 is TGTGCCAGCAGTTCCCCGGGGGGCGGGGAGCTGTTTTTT. It translates to CASSSPGGGELFF.

This clone was found once. This chain links TRBV25-1 with TRBJ2-1; no reliable D call. Trimming cost V 2 bases and J 2 bases, with 10 bases left between them. CDR1 and CDR2 (germline): MGHDK, SYGVNS. CDR3 length equals 15 residues. CDR3 residues: CASSEGASPYNEQFF. The CDR3 nucleotides read TGTGCCAGCAGTGAAGGAGCCTCCCCCTACAATGAGCAGTTCTTC.

The CDR3 here is CASSSLSLAGDSYEQYF. DNA for the CDR3: TGTGCCAGCAGCTCCCTCTCACTAGCGGGGGACTCCTACGAGCAGTACTTC. The chain employs TRBV11-2 and TRBJ2-7; 11 positions match TRBD2. The junction had 8 bases not matched to a gene; V was cut back by 4 bases and J by 0 bases. Germline CDR1 is SGHAT and CDR2 is FQNNGV. This CDR3 comprises 17 residues.

The chain combines TRBV5-1 with TRBJ1-1; D might be TRBD1 (5 bases). CDR1 and CDR2 (germline): SGHRS, YFSETQ. This CDR3 has 15 residues. V was pared by 0 bases and J by 4 bases, with 13 bases between. DNA of the CDR3: TGCGCCAGCAGCTTGGTAGAAAGGGGTTTCACTGAAGCTTTCTTT. Translation gives CASSLVERGFTEAFF.

Concerning this clone: Relative to the germline gene, one junction end is altered; a read error may explain this. Within the sample, other DNA sequences also encode this same CDR3. The genes are TRBV5-6 and TRBJ1-6; D remains unclear. This CDR3 spans 15 amino acids. Germline V gene lookup returns CDR1 SGHDT and CDR2 YYEEEE. The CDR3 region has the DNA TGTGCCAGTAGCTTGGTTCGGGGATATAATTCACCCCTCCACTTT. Translating it yields CASSLVRGYNSPLHF.

This clone was seen once. The gene calls are TRBV30 and TRBJ2-3; possible D gene TRBD2, 6 bases. This CDR3 spans 16 amino acids. Germline CDR1 reads GTSNPN; CDR2 reads SVGIG (reference sequence). V lost 4 bases and J 9 bases, leaving 26 bases between the germline ends. The CDR3 DNA follows: TGTGCCTGGAAGAAGGAGGCGGGGTATACGGCGGGGACGCAGTATTTT. It yields the protein CAWKKEAGYTAGTQYF.

The CDR3 reads CASSHGTGSLGGYTF. The DNA of the CDR3 is TGCGCCAGCAGCCACGGGACAGGGTCCCTCGGTGGCTACACCTTC. This sequence joins TRBV4-1 and TRBJ1-2, with 9 bases lining up with TRBD1. The CDR3 has 15 amino acids. Germline V lookup: CDR1 MGHRA, CDR2 YSYEKL. The ends lost 3 bases at V and 7 bases at J; junction bases unmatched: 9.

This clone occurred once. The chain has TRBV7-7 and TRBJ2-2; 7 bases fit TRBD2. The CDR3 totals 16 residues. The V segment lost 5 bases and the J segment 0 bases; nucleotides outside the gene matches: 6. Germline assignment: CDR1 SSHAT and CDR2 FNYEAQ (reference sequence). The DNA of the CDR3 is TGTGCCAGCAGCCTGGGGAGGGCCCCGAACACCGGGGAGCTGTTTTTT. Translation: CASSLGRAPNTGELFF.

DNA of the CDR3: TGTGCCAGCAGCCCGCGGCGCGGGACGATTGGCGAGCAGTACTTC. Encoded protein: CASSPRRGTIGEQYF. The V call is TRBV5-6, the J call TRBJ2-7; D is perhaps TRBD2 (6 bases). This CDR3 is 15 amino acids long. Trimming left V 4 bases short and J 6 bases short, with 20 bases between. The V gene's germline CDR1 is SGHDT and CDR2 YYEEEE.

The chain carries TRBV7-2 and TRBJ2-1, with TRBD1 as a possible D gene (5 bases). CDR1 is SGHTA, CDR2 FQGNSA, per germline. Between the trimmed V and J ends, which lost 2 bases and 8 bases, there was a span of 10 bases. CDR3 length equals 13 residues. CDR3 residues: CASSLSRVDEQFF. CDR3 DNA: TGTGCCAGCAGCTTATCCAGGGTCGATGAGCAGTTCTTC.